This T cell receptor beta chain was identified during a study of cytomegalovirus exposure and HLA in healthy donors. Primers for the PCR totalled 60 Vbeta and 13 Jbeta. The table came from immunoSEQ multiplex PCR; TCRdb's copy has only in-frame clones and leaves some out. The table has 90,000 to 150,000 clones, about 68% seen once. Germline V gene sequence: CDR1 WNHNN, CDR2 SYGVQD (reference sequence). V shed 0 bases and J 3 bases; nucleotides not matched to a gene: 5. The CDR3 is made up of 16 amino acids. A remark on this clone: The antigen is not known.

Study conclusions and caveats: A later examination showed that TCR association rates differed by HLA locus, with DRB1 most and HLA-C fewest.

The chain carries TRBV10-1 and TRBJ2-3, with 8 bases aligning to TRBD2. The sample was PBMCs. This clonotype was sampled from a woman aged 45-60 years in good health and CMV-seropositive. The CDR3, as DNA: TGCGCCAGCAGTGAGTCGTCGGGGGGGGGTACAGATACGCAGTATTTT. It translates to CASSESSGGGTDTQYF.